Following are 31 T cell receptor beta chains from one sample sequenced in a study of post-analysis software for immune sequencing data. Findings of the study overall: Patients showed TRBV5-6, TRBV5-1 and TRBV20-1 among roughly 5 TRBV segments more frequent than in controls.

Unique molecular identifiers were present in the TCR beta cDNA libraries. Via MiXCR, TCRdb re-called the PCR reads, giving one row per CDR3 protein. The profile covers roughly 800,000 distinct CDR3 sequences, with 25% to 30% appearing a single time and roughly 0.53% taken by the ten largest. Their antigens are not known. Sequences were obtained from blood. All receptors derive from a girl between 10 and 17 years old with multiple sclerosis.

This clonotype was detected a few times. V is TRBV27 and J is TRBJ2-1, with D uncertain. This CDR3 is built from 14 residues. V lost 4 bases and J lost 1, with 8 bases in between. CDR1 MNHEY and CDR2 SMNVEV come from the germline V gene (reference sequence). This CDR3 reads CASSWTGSYNEQFF. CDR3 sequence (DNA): TGTGCCAGCAGTTGGACCGGATCCTACAATGAGCAGTTCTTC.

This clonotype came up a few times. The CDR3 nucleotides read TGTGCCAGCAGTTTGGTCGCAGGGCGTCAGGCGCAGTATTTT. This translates into CASSLVAGRQAQYF. The V call is TRBV6-2 or TRBV6-3, the J call TRBJ2-3; a weak D match, TRBD1 (5 bases). CDR3 length equals 14 residues. V gave up 4 bases and J gave up 10 bases, with 18 bases separating them. Germline values: CDR1 MNHEY, CDR2 SVGEGT.

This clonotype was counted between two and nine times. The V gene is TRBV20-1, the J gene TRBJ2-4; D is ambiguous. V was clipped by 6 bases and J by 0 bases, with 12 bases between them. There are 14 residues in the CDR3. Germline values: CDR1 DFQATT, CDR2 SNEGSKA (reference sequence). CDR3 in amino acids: CSAKTDVAKNIQYF. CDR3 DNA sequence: TGCAGTGCAAAGACGGACGTAGCCAAAAACATTCAGTACTTC.

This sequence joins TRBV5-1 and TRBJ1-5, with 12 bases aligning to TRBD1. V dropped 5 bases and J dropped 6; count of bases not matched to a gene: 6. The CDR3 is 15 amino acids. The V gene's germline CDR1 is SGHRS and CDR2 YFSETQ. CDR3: CASSPGQGAGQPQHF. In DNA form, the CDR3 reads TGCGCCAGCAGTCCGGGACAGGGGGCAGGTCAGCCCCAGCATTTT.

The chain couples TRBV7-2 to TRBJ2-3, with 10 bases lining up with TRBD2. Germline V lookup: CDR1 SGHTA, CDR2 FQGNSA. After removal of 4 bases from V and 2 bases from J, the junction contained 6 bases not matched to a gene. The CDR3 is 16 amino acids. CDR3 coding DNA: TGTGCCAGCAGCTGGTCTAGCGGGGGACCCACAGATACGCAGTATTTT. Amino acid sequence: CASSWSSGGPTDTQYF.

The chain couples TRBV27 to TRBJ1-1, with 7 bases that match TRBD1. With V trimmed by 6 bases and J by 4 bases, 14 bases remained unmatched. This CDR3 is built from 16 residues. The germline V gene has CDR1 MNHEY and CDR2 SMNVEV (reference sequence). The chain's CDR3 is CASSQRQGLPGTEAFF. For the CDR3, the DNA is TGTGCCAGCAGCCAACGACAGGGTCTCCCAGGCACTGAAGCTTTCTTT.

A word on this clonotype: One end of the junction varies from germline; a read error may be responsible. The CDR3 here is CASSLAGGGERFF. The CDR3 nucleotides read TGTGCCAGCAGTCTAGCGGGAGGGGGTGAGCGGTTCTTC. The V gene is TRBV6-6, the J gene TRBJ2-1; 12 bases are shared with TRBD2. Looked up from germline, CDR1 is MNHNY and CDR2 is SVGAGI (reference sequence). The CDR3 is made up of 13 amino acids.

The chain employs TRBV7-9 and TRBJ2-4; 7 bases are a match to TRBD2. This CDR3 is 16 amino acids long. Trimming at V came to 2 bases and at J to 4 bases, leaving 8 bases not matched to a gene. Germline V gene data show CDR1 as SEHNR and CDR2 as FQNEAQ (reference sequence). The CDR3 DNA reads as TGTGCCAGCAGCTTAAAGAACCTAGCGGAGAAAAACATTCAGTACTTC. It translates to CASSLKNLAEKNIQYF.

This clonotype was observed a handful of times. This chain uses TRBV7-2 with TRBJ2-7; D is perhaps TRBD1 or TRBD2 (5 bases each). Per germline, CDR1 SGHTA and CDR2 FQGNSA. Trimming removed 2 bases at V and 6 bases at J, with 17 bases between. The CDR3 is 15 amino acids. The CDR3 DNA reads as TGTGCCAGCAGCTTACGGCAGGGACCCGTCGGCGAGCAGTACTTC. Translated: CASSLRQGPVGEQYF.

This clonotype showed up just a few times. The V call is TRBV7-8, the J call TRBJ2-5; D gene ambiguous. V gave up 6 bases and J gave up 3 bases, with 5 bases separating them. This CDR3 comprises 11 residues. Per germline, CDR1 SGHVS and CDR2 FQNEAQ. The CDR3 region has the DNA TGTGCCAGCAGAGCCGAAGAGACCCAGTACTTC. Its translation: CASRAEETQYF.

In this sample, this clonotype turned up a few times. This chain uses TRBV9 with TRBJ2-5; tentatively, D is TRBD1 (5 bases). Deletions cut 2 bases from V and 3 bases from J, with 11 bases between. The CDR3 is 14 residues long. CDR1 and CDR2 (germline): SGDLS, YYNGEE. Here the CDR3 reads CASSVRKGEETQYF. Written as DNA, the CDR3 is TGTGCCAGCAGCGTTCGGAAAGGGGAAGAGACCCAGTACTTC.

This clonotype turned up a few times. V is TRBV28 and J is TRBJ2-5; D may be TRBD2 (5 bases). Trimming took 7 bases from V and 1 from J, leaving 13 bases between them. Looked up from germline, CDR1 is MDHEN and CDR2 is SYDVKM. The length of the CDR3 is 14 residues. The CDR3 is CASNPIAPQETQYF. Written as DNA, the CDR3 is TGTGCCAGCAACCCAATAGCGCCCCAAGAGACCCAGTACTTC.

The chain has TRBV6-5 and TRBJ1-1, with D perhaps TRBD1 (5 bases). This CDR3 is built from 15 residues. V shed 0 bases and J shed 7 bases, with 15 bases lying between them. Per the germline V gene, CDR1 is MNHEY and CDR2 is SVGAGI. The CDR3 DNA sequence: TGTGCCAGCAGTTACTCGTCGGACACGGCGGTTGAAGCTTTCTTT. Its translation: CASSYSSDTAVEAFF.

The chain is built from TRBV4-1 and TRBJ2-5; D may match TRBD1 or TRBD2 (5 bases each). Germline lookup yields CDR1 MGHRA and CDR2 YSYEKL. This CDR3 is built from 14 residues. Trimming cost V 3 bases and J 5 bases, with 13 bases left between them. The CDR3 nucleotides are TGCGCCAGCAGCCATCCGGGACGCGCGGAGACCCAGTACTTC. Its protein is CASSHPGRAETQYF.

The CDR3 is CASSSGTTSGNTIYF. The CDR3 nucleotides read TGTGCCAGCAGTTCCGGGACAACTTCTGGAAACACCATATATTTT. The rearrangement joins TRBV12-3 or TRBV12-4 to TRBJ1-3, with TRBD1 as a possible D gene (6 bases). The CDR3 extends over 15 amino acids. Trimming removed 4 bases at V and 1 base at J, with 11 bases between.

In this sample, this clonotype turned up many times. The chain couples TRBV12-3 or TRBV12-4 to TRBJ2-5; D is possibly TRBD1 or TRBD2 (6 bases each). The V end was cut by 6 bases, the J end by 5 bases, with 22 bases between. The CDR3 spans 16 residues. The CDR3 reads CASSLPVMGGPETQYF. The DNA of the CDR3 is TGTGCCAGCAGCCTCCCTGTAATGGGGGGCCCCGAGACCCAGTACTTC.

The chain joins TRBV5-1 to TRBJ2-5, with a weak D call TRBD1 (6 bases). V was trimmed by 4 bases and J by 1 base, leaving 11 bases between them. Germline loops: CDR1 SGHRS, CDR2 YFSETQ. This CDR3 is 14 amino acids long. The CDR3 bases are TGCGCCAGCAGCGAAATAGGGGGCCAAGAGACCCAGTACTTC. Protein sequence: CASSEIGGQETQYF.

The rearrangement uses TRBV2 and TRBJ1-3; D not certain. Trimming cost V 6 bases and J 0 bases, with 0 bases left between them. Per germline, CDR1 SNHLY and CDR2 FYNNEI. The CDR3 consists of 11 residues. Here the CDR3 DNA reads TGTGCCAGCAGCTCTGGAAACACCATATATTTT. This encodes CASSSGNTIYF. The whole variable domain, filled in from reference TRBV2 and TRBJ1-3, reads EPEVTQTPSHQVTQMGQEVILRCVPISNHLYFYWYRQILGQKVEFLVSFYNNEISEKSEIFDDQFSVERPDGSNFTLKIRSTKLEDSAMYFCASSSGNTIYFGEGSWLTVV.

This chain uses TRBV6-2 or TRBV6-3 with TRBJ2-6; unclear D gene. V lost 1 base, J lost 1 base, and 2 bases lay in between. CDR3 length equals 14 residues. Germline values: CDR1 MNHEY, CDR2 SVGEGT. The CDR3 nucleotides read TGTGCCAGCAGTTACTGGTCTGGGGCCAACGTCCTGACTTTC. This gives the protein CASSYWSGANVLTF.

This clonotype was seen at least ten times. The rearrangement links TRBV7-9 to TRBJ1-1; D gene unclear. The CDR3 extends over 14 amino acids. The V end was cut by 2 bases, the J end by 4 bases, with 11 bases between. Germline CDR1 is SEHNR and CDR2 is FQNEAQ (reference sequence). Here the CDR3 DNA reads TGTGCCAGCAGCTTACCACGTTGGGGCACTGAAGCTTTCTTT. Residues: CASSLPRWGTEAFF.

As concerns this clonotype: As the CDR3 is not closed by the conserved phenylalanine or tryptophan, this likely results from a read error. The CDR3 region is CASSPRVGQGETQYL. CDR3 DNA sequence: TGTGCCAGCAGCCCCAGGGTGGGACAGGGGGAGACCCAGTACTTA. The chain combines TRBV7-8 with TRBJ2-5; 10 bases map to TRBD1. This CDR3 comprises 15 residues. V lost 5 bases and J lost 5; bases outside the gene matches: 8. CDR1 SGHVS and CDR2 FQNEAQ come from the germline V gene.

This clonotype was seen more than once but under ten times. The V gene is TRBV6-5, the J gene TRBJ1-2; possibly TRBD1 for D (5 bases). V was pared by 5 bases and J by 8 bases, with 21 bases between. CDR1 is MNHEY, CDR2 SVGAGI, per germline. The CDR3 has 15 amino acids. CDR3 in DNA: TGTGCCAGCAGTAATGGCCGTGGGACCTCGGGGGGCTACACCTTC. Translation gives CASSNGRGTSGGYTF.

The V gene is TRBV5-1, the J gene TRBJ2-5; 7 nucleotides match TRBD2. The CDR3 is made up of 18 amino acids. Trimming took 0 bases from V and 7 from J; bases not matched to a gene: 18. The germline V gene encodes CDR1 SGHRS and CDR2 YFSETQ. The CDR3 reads CASSLGSLDGGSRGTQYF. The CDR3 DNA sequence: TGCGCCAGCAGCTTGGGATCGCTGGACGGCGGGAGTCGCGGGACCCAGTACTTC.

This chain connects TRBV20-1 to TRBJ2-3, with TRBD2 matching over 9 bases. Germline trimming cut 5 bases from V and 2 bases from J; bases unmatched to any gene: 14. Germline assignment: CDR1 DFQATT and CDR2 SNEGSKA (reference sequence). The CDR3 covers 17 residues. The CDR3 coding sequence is TGCAGTGCTCTATCGACTAGCGGAGCGGGTTTCACAGATACGCAGTATTTT. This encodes CSALSTSGAGFTDTQYF.

CDR3 sequence (DNA): TGTGCCAGCAGCTTAGCTGGGACGGACAATGAGCAGTTCTTC. This sequence encodes CASSLAGTDNEQFF. The chain combines TRBV7-9 with TRBJ2-1, with D possibly being TRBD1 or TRBD2 (5 bases each). V gave up 0 bases and J gave up 5 bases, with 8 bases separating them. The CDR3 totals 14 residues. The germline V gene has CDR1 SEHNR and CDR2 FQNEAQ (reference sequence).

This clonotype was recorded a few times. The CDR3 is CASRLGGGSYEQFF. CDR3 coding DNA: TGTGCCAGCAGACTGGGAGGGGGCTCGTATGAGCAGTTCTTC. V usage is TRBV12-3 or TRBV12-4 and J usage is TRBJ2-1, with D perhaps assigned TRBD1 or TRBD2 (7 bases each). The V gene lost 6 bases and the J gene lost 8 bases, with 17 bases spanning the gap. CDR3 length: 14 amino acids.

The CDR3, as DNA: TGCGCCAGCACCAGCACAGGGACCTGCAATGAGCAGTTCTTC. Residues: CASTSTGTCNEQFF. V gene TRBV5-1 combines with J gene TRBJ2-1; tentatively, D is TRBD1 (6 bases). Looked up from germline, CDR1 is SGHRS and CDR2 is YFSETQ. CDR3 size: 14 residues. V lost 6 bases to trimming and J lost 6 bases, with 16 bases between them.

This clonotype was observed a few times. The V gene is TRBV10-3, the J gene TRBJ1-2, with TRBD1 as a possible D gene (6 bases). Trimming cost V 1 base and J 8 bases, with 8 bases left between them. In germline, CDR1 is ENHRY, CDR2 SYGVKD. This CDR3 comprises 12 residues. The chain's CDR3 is CAISEYRDGYTF. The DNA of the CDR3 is TGTGCCATCAGTGAGTACAGGGACGGCTACACCTTC.

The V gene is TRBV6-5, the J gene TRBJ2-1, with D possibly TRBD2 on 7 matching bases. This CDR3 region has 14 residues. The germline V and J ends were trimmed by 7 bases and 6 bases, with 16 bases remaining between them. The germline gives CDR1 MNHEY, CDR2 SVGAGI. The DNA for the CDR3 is TGTGCCAGCACCTCTGCGGGGGCGTGCAATGAGCAGTTCTTC. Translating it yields CASTSAGACNEQFF.

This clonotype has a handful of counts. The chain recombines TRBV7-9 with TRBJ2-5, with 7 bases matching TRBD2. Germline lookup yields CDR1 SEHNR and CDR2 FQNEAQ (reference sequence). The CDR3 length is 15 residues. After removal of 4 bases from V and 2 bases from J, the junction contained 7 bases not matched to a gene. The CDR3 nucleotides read TGTGCCAGCAGCTCTAGGGAGCGGGAACAAGAGACCCAGTACTTC. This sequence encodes CASSSREREQETQYF.

CDR3 bases: TGTAACAGCAGCCATATTTGGGCCCCGGCGGATACGCAGTATTTT. It codes for CNSSHIWAPADTQYF. The chain recombines TRBV4-2 with TRBJ2-3; D not resolved. The CDR3 has 15 amino acids. Germline V CDR1 and CDR2: LGHNA, YNFKEQ.